The 9 T cell receptor beta chains given below trace back to one sample, sequenced in a study of T cell responses to AZD1222 COVID-19 vaccine. Some clones are missing from TCRdb's copy, which holds only in-frame ones; the method was immunoSEQ multiplex PCR. The data contain about 120,000 clones, more than 75% of them seen just once; the ten biggest clones take up about 10%. The material sequenced was peripheral blood, taken on day 0 of AZD1222 vaccination. These TCRs come from an adult in good health.

About this clone itself: Additional DNA sequences in this sample encode the identical CDR3. The gene calls are TRBV7-9 and TRBJ2-3; no clear D gene. The germline V gene has CDR1 SEHNR and CDR2 FQNEAQ (reference sequence). Trimming took off 6 bases at V and 0 bases at J, with 4 bases between the two ends. There are 12 residues in the CDR3. CDR3 in DNA: TGTGCCAGCAGAAGCAGCACAGATACGCAGTATTTT. As protein: CASRSSTDTQYF.

This clone was picked up a small number of times. The chain is built from TRBV7-2 and TRBJ2-5; 7 bases fit TRBD2. The V gene end was trimmed by 1 base and the J gene end by 2 bases; junction bases not matched to a gene: 7. Germline V gene lookup returns CDR1 SGHTA and CDR2 FQGNSA. The CDR3 contains 16 residues. The CDR3 loop is CASSLGDLAAQETQYF. Written as DNA, the CDR3 is TGTGCCAGCAGCTTAGGAGATCTAGCGGCTCAAGAGACCCAGTACTTC. Full variable domain (remainder filled in from reference TRBV7-2 and TRBJ2-5): GAGVSQSPSNKVTEKGKDVELRCDPISGHTALYWYRQSLGQGLEFLIYFQGNSAPDKSGLPSDRFSAERTGGSVSTLTIQRTQQEDSAVYLCASSLGDLAAQETQYFGPGTRLLVL.

This clone turned up a few times. The CDR3, as DNA: TGTGCCAGTAGTATCGCACAGGGTTTCAATACCTACGAGCAGTACTTC. Protein sequence: CASSIAQGFNTYEQYF. The chain combines TRBV19 with TRBJ2-7, with D possibly TRBD1 on 6 matching bases. The germline V and J ends were trimmed by 3 bases and 2 bases, with 17 bases remaining between them. The CDR3 consists of 16 residues. CDR1 and CDR2 (germline): LNHDA, SQIVND (reference sequence).

This chain uses TRBV25-1 with TRBJ2-2, with D possibly called TRBD1 or TRBD2 (5 bases each). In germline, CDR1 is MGHDK, CDR2 SYGVNS. This CDR3 region has 17 residues. With 1 base removed from V and 0 bases from J, the gap between germline ends came to 12 bases. The CDR3 here is CASSESRGAPNTGELFF. The CDR3 DNA is TGTGCCAGCAGTGAATCAAGAGGGGCACCGAACACCGGGGAGCTGTTTTTT.

This chain joins TRBV19 and TRBJ2-1; D perhaps matches TRBD2 (6 bases). V lost 3 bases and J lost 0, with 9 bases in between. This CDR3 comprises 15 residues. Germline lookup yields CDR1 LNHDA and CDR2 SQIVND (reference sequence). CDR3 amino acids: CASSIAGSSYNEQFF. DNA for the CDR3: TGTGCCAGTAGTATTGCGGGAAGCTCCTACAATGAGCAGTTCTTC.

The V and J genes are TRBV19 and TRBJ2-7, with a possible D match to TRBD2 (7 bases). The CDR3 contains 14 residues. V dropped 2 bases and J dropped 7 bases, with 15 bases sitting between them. Germline loops: CDR1 LNHDA, CDR2 SQIVND (reference sequence). The CDR3 reads CASSILGGVREQYF. The CDR3 region has the DNA TGTGCCAGTAGTATACTAGGGGGGGTCAGGGAGCAGTACTTC.

The rearrangement joins TRBV9 to TRBJ2-7, with 9 bases matching TRBD1. The CDR3 covers 19 residues. Germline loops: CDR1 SGDLS, CDR2 YYNGEE. The trim removed 0 bases at V and 3 bases at J, leaving 16 bases unmatched. The CDR3 DNA reads as TGTGCCAGCAGCGTAGTACTTCAAAACCGGGACAGGGCCATCTACGAGCAGTACTTC. Its translation: CASSVVLQNRDRAIYEQYF.

The genes are TRBV7-9 and TRBJ1-1; TRBD1 is a possible D gene (5 bases). Deletions cut 8 bases from V and 1 base from J, with 11 bases between. The CDR3 has 13 amino acids. In germline, CDR1 is SEHNR, CDR2 FQNEAQ (reference sequence). The CDR3 nucleotides are TGTGCCAGCTGGGTCGGGGGGAACACTGAAGCTTTCTTT. Amino acids: CASWVGGNTEAFF.

The rearrangement links TRBV5-1 to TRBJ2-7; 10 bases are shared with TRBD1. Germline CDR1 reads SGHRS; CDR2 reads YFSETQ. V gave up 4 bases and J gave up 4 bases; unmatched junction bases: 8. There are 15 residues in the CDR3. The CDR3 sequence is CASSLSTGGEYEQYF. CDR3 in DNA: TGCGCCAGCAGCCTATCGACAGGGGGCGAGTACGAGCAGTACTTC.